This T cell receptor beta chain was sequenced in a study of Tregs in tolerant kidney transplant recipients. Trimming removed 0 bases from V and 10 bases from J, with 7 bases in between. The CDR3 loop spans 12 amino acids. Per germline, CDR1 SGDLS and CDR2 YYNGEE. Sequencing was performed with immunoSEQ multiplex PCR; in TCRdb, only in-frame clones are kept and a portion is missing. The table records tens of thousands of clones, approximately 90% of them present only once. Recipients received nonmyeloablative bone marrow transplants from related graft donors, with transient mixed chimerism. Unstimulated Tregs (CD4+CD25+CD127-) and CD4+CD25- non-Tregs were sorted from PBMCs.

This TCR derives from a human patient who received a combined kidney and bone marrow transplant. Some T cells may be provided by the graft donor. This rearrangement joins TRBV9 to TRBJ2-2, with D possibly being TRBD1 (6 bases). Sequencing was performed on CD8+ T cells from blood (PBMCs), taken 24 months after the transplant. Here the CDR3 reads CASSVGGQELFF. DNA for the CDR3: TGTGCCAGCAGCGTAGGGGGACAGGAGCTGTTTTTT.